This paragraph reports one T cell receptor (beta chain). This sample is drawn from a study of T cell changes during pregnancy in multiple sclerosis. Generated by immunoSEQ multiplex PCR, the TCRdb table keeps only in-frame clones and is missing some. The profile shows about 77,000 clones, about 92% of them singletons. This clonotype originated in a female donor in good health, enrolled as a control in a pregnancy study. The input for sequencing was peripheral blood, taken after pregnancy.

The CDR3 bases are TGTGCCAGCAGTCCCCATCCCCCGGGACAGGGGACTGAAGCTTTCTTT. It translates to CASSPHPPGQGTEAFF. V and J are TRBV2 and TRBJ1-1, with 10 bases fitting TRBD1. Germline CDR1 reads SNHLY; CDR2 reads FYNNEI. This CDR3 is built from 16 residues. The junction had 11 bases not matched to a gene; V was cut back by 5 bases and J by 5 bases.